The present entry profiles one T cell receptor beta chain with its context. Germline values: CDR1 MNHEY, CDR2 SVGAGI. Trimming pared 5 bases from V and 10 bases from J, leaving 19 bases between. This CDR3 contains 14 residues. The record originates from a study of cytomegalovirus exposure and HLA in healthy donors. PCR amplification relied on 60 Vbeta primers (plus 13 Jbeta primers). Here immunoSEQ multiplex PCR was the method, and the copy in TCRdb shows in-frame clones only, minus some. Seen here are fewer than 250,000 clones, more than 60% observed once, and the top ten hold 0.22%. The receptor was derived from a girl between 2 and 10 years old in good health and CMV-seronegative. Sequences were obtained from PBMCs. The chain combines TRBV6-5 with TRBJ2-3; tentative D call: TRBD1 (7 bases). This chain's CDR3 is CASSQGGGQAAQYF. CDR3 nucleotides: TGTGCCAGCAGTCAGGGGGGTGGGCAGGCGGCGCAGTATTTT.